The entry below describes one TCR beta chain. There is no known antigen for this receptor. The sample holds no much larger clone one base away, and base qualities are not on file. The data are from a study of T cell repertoires in cytomegalovirus infection (dated by TCRdb to between 2018 and 2021). In the study overall: Peptide stimulations targeted recently identified HLA-C-restricted CMV epitopes, whose presentation resists viral immunomodulation, together with well-studied HLA-B-restricted epitopes. Because public TCR beta signatures pointed to carriage of CMV infection together with the matching HLA type, the HLA type of each donor mattered for the analysis. The research as a whole found: The ex vivo response was dominated by HLA-C-restricted CMV-specific TCR beta clonotypes, which also provided the single most frequent clonotype in two of eight donors. Carriers of CMV infection plus the relevant HLA type were discriminated by the cumulative frequency of public TCR beta family members in the study cohort and in an independent roughly 340-donor cohort.

Sequencer: Illumina HiSeq 1500. Through fastp at Q25 and MiXCR, TCRdb rebuilt clones from the public reads, retaining in-frame beta chains. Here each entry gathers all rows of one CDR3 protein and keeps the most common genes and DNA. The sample table shows roughly 150,000 distinct CDR3 sequences, and 30% to 40% are seen once. The ten largest account for about 52% of the sample. In the paper's terms, the treatment or condition label means: in vitro stimulation with specific CMV peptide epitopes to enrich CMV-specific T cells. The CDR3 runs 15 amino acids, cysteine and phenylalanine included. Of the read, only the CDR3 DNA is kept; its 45 bases are in frame from base 1. Trimming leaves V shorter by 4 bases and J shorter by 2 bases, with the junction holding 7 bases beyond the gene matches. Taken from the germline V gene (reference sequence), the CDR1 and CDR2 loops are DFQATT and SNEGSKA.

The source was CD8+ T cells from cultured PBMCs, collected from culture after CMV antigen stimulation. Recombination joined TRBV20-1 with TRBJ1-5, and 8 junction bases match TRBD1. This clonotype was obtained from a human donor in good health (CMV status not recorded). Some clones in this sample may be carry-over from other donors' samples. The CDR3 in this case is CSAKLQGDGNQPQHF. The DNA is as follows: TGCAGTGCTAAGTTACAGGGGGATGGCAATCAGCCCCAGCATTTT.